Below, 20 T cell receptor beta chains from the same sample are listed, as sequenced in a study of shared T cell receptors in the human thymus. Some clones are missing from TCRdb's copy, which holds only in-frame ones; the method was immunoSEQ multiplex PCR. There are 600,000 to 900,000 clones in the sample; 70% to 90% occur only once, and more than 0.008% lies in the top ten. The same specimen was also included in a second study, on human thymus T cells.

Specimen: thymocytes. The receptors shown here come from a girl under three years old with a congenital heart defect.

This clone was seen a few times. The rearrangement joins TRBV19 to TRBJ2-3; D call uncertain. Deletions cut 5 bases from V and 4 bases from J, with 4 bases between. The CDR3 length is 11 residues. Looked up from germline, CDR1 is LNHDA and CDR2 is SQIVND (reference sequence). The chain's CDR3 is CASSQADTQYF. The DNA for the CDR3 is TGTGCCAGTAGTCAGGCAGATACGCAGTATTTT.

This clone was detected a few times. As DNA, the CDR3 is TGTGCCAGCAGCTTCCAACAGGGGGCAAACACTGAAGCTTTCTTT. Protein: CASSFQQGANTEAFF. The chain combines TRBV7-4 with TRBJ1-1; TRBD1 aligns across 9 bases. V lost 3 bases, J lost 2 bases, and 4 bases stayed unmatched. This CDR3 is 15 amino acids long. CDR1 is SGHVT and CDR2 is SQSDAQ in the germline V gene.

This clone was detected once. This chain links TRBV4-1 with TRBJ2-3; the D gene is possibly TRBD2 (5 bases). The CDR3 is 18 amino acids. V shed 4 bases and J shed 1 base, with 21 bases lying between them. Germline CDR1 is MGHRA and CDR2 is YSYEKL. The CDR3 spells CASSPYPGTRPGTDTQYF. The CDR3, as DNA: TGCGCCAGCAGCCCCTACCCCGGAACTAGGCCCGGCACAGATACGCAGTATTTT.

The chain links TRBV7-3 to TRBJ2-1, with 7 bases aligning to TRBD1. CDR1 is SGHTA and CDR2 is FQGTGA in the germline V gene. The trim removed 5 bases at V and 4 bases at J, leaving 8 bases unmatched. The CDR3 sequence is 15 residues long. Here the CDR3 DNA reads TGTGCCAGCAGCCATCCGGGACAGCCTTACAATGAGCAGTTCTTC. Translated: CASSHPGQPYNEQFF. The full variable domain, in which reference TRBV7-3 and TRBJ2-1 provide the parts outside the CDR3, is GAGVSQTPSNKVTEKGKYVELRCDPISGHTALYWYRQSLGQGPEFLIYFQGTGAADDSGLPNDRFFAVRPEGSVSTLKIQRTERGDSAVYLCASSHPGQPYNEQFFGPGTRLTVL.

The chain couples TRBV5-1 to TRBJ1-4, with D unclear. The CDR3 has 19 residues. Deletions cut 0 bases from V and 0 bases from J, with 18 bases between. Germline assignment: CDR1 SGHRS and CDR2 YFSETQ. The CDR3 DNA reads TGCGCCAGCAGCTTGGCTGTGGCGGAGGGAACCACAACTAATGAAAAACTGTTTTTT. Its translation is CASSLAVAEGTTTNEKLFF.

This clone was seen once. The CDR3 sequence: CASRDYGDRLRAGYTF. The CDR3 DNA reads as TGTGCCAGCAGGGATTACGGGGACAGACTCCGGGCGGGCTACACCTTC. The V gene is TRBV5-8, the J gene TRBJ1-2, with TRBD1 matching 7 bases. V lost 5 bases to trimming and J lost 8 bases; unmatched junction nucleotides: 18. Germline lookup yields CDR1 SGHTS and CDR2 YDEGEE. This CDR3 contains 16 residues. The full variable domain, its missing parts supplied by reference TRBV5-8 and TRBJ1-2, is EAGVTQSPTHLIKTRGQQATLRCSPISGHTSVYWYQQALGLGLQFLLWYDEGEERNRGNFPPRFSGRQFPNYSSELNVNALELEDSALYLCASRDYGDRLRAGYTFGSGTRLTVV.

The DNA for the CDR3 is TGTGCCAGCAGGAATCGGACTAGCGGGGGGGTATACGAGCAGTACTTC. Amino acids: CASRNRTSGGVYEQYF. The V and J genes are TRBV27 and TRBJ2-7, with TRBD2 matching over 15 bases. The CDR3 totals 16 residues. With V trimmed by 6 bases and J by 4 bases, 7 bases remained unmatched. In germline, CDR1 is MNHEY, CDR2 SMNVEV (reference sequence).

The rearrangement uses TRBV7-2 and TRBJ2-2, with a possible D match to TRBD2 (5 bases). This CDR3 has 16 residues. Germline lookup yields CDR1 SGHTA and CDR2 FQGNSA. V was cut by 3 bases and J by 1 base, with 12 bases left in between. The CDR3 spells CASSFHAGWNTGELFF. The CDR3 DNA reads TGTGCCAGCAGCTTCCACGCGGGCTGGAACACCGGGGAGCTGTTTTTT.

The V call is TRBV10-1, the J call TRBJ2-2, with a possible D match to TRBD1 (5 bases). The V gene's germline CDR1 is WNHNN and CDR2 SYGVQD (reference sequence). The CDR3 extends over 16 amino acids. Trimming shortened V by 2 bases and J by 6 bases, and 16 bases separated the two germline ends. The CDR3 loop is CASSEMGPGLPGELFF. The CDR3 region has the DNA TGCGCCAGCAGTGAGATGGGTCCAGGGCTACCCGGGGAGCTGTTTTTT.

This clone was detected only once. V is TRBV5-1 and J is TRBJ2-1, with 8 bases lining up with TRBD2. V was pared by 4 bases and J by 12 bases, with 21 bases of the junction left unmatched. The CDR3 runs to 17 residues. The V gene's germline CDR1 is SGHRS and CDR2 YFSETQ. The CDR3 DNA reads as TGCGCCAGCAGCCCCACGGGACTAGATGTAGGGGTCGGAGGGCAGTTCTTC. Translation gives CASSPTGLDVGVGGQFF.

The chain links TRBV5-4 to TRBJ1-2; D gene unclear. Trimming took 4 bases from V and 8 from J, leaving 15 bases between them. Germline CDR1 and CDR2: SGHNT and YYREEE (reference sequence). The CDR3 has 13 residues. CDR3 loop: CASSQTQQLGYTF. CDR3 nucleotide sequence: TGTGCCAGCAGCCAAACCCAACAGCTAGGCTACACCTTC.

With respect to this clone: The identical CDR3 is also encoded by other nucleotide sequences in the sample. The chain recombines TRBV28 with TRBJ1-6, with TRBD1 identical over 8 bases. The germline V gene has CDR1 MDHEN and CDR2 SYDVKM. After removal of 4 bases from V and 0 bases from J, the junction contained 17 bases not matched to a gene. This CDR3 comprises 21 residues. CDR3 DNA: TGTGCCAGCAGTTCCGGACTTCCAGGGGGCGGACAGAGCTCCTATAATTCACCCCTCCACTTT. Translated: CASSSGLPGGGQSSYNSPLHF.

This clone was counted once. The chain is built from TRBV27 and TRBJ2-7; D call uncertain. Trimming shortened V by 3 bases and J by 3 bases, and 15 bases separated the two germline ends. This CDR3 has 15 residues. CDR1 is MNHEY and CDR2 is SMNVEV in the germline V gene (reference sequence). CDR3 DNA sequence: TGTGCCAGCAGTTTTAAGAAACAGCCATACTACGAGCAGTACTTC. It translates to CASSFKKQPYYEQYF.

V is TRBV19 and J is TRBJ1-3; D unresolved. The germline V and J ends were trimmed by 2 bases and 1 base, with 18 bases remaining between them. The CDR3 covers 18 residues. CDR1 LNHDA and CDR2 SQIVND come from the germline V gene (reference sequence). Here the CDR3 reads CASSISGQAGASGNTIYF. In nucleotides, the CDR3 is TGTGCCAGTAGTATAAGTGGCCAGGCGGGCGCTTCTGGAAACACCATATATTTT.

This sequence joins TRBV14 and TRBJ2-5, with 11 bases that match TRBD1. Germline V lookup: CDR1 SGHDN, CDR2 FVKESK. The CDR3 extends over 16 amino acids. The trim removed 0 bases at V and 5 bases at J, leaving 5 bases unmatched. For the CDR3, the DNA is TGTGCCAGCAGCCAAGAAGGACAGGGGGCCAGGGAGACCCAGTACTTC. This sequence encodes CASSQEGQGARETQYF.

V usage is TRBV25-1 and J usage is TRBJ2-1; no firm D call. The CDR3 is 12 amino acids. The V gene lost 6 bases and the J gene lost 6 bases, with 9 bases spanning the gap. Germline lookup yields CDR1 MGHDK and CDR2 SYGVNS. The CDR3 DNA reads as TGTGCCAGCAGGAGAGCGTGCAATGAGCAGTTCTTC. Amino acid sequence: CASRRACNEQFF.

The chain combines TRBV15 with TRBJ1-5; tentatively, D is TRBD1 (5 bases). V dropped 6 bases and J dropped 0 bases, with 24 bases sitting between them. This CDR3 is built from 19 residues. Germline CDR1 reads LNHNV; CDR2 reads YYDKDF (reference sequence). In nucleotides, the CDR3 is TGTGCCACCAGTGGCGGGGCATCCCTTCCACATAATAGCAATCAGCCCCAGCATTTT. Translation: CATSGGASLPHNSNQPQHF.

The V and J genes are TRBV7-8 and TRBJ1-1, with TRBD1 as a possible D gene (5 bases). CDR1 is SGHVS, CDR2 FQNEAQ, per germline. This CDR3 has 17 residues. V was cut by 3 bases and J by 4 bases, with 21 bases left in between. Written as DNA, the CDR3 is TGTGCCAGCAGCTTCCGTTGGGGGGGAATGAAGGGCACTGAAGCTTTCTTT. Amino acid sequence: CASSFRWGGMKGTEAFF.

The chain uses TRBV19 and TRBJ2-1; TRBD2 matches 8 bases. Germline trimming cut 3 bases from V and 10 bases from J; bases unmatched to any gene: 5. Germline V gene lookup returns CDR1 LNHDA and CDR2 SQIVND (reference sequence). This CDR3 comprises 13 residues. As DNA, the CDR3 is TGTGCCAGTAGTATCGGGGGGGCGCGGGAGCAGTTCTTC. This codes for CASSIGGAREQFF. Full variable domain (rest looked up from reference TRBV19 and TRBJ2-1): DGGITQSPKYLFRKEGQNVTLSCEQNLNHDAMYWYRQDPGQGLRLIYYSQIVNDFQKGDIAEGYSVSREKKESFPLTVTSAQKNPTAFYLCASSIGGAREQFFGPGTRLTVL.

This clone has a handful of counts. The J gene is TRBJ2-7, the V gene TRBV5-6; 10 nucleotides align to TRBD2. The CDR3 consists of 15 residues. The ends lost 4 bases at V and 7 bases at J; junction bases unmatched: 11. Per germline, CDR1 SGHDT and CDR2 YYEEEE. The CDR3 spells CASSVKSGGVWEQYF. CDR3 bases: TGTGCCAGCAGCGTCAAGAGCGGGGGGGTTTGGGAGCAGTACTTC.